Sequencing of this T cell receptor beta chain was carried out in a study of T cells in Graves' hyperthyroidism and ophthalmopathy. Study in general: Peripheral blood samples were taken at initial diagnosis, prior to any treatment. Study outcomes and limitations: Blood also held most thyroid clonotypes expanded beyond 0.001.

Exclusion of a patient resulted from uncontrolled infection, other autoimmune disease, pregnancy or lactation. The PBMCs had their origin in roughly 9.8 ml of fresh peripheral blood. On this clonotype: The antigen is not known.

The germline V gene encodes CDR1 SGHRS and CDR2 YFSETQ. The CDR3 extends over 17 amino acids. Trimming shortened V by 6 bases and J by 6 bases, and 25 bases separated the two germline ends. There were TCR beta CDR3 regions amplified from RNA transcripts. The HTBI set primed first-round TCR CDR3 RT-PCR. Via MiXCR, TCRdb re-called the multiplex PCR reads, giving one row per CDR3 protein. The sample gives hundreds of thousands of distinct CDR3 sequences, approximately 15% of which show up once; around 4.1% is in the top ten. The clonotype comes from a woman between 40 and 50 years old with Graves' ophthalmopathy. Sequenced material: blood. The chain has TRBV5-1 and TRBJ2-1; D remains unclear. CDR3 nucleotide sequence: TGCGCCAGCACCGTGGATGGGGTGGATCGGACGACCAATGAGCAGTTCTTC. Translation: CASTVDGVDRTTNEQFF.